The 18 T cell receptor beta chains listed next were all sequenced from one sample in a study of T-cell reconstitution after alpha-beta-depleted transplantation in children. During its preparation, the TCRbeta library received unique molecular identifiers. MiXCR was run by TCRdb on the PCR reads, yielding one entry per CDR3 protein. The sample yields some 640,000 distinct CDR3 sequences, 15% to 20% seen once. Sequenced here: PBMCs from the stem cell graft donor, sampled from the stem cell graft. The receptors stem from a human donor who donated a stem cell graft to a child with acute myeloid leukemia.

This clonotype was counted a few times. The chain couples TRBV30 to TRBJ2-7, with no clear D. Trimming pared 0 bases from V and 4 bases from J, leaving 7 bases between. The CDR3 has 12 residues. Germline values: CDR1 GTSNPN, CDR2 SVGIG (reference sequence). The CDR3 reads CAWSVQRYEQYF. The CDR3 DNA reads as TGTGCCTGGAGTGTACAGAGGTACGAGCAGTACTTC.

Many counts were recorded for this clonotype. The chain combines TRBV20-1 with TRBJ2-5; D may match TRBD1 or TRBD2 (6 bases each). Per germline, CDR1 DFQATT and CDR2 SNEGSKA (reference sequence). V was cut by 6 bases and J by 2 bases, with 13 bases left in between. The CDR3 loop spans 13 amino acids. The CDR3 reads CSAGRTAQETQYF. The CDR3 bases are TGCAGTGCGGGGAGGACAGCTCAAGAGACCCAGTACTTC.

This clonotype appeared many times. The J gene is TRBJ2-5, the V gene TRBV20-1; 8 bases map to TRBD1. The germline V gene encodes CDR1 DFQATT and CDR2 SNEGSKA (reference sequence). The CDR3 totals 14 residues. J gave up 5 bases and V 5 bases, and 10 bases lay outside the gene matches. Here the CDR3 reads CSARTGWGEETQYF. CDR3 nucleotide sequence: TGCAGTGCTCGGACAGGGTGGGGTGAGGAGACCCAGTACTTC.

This chain uses TRBV5-1 with TRBJ2-2; D is ambiguous. The V gene's germline CDR1 is SGHRS and CDR2 YFSETQ. V was clipped by 5 bases and J by 1 base, with 12 bases between them. This CDR3 is 15 amino acids long. Here the CDR3 DNA reads TGCGCCAGCAGTTTTCACAACCGGAACACCGGGGAGCTGTTTTTT. Its protein product is CASSFHNRNTGELFF.

This sequence joins TRBV3-1 and TRBJ2-1; 7 nucleotides line up with TRBD2. The junction had 7 bases not matched to a gene; V was cut back by 0 bases and J by 5 bases. The CDR3 consists of 16 residues. Germline values: CDR1 LGHDT, CDR2 YNNKEL (reference sequence). This chain's CDR3 is CASSQDVRGDHNEQFF. In DNA form, the CDR3 reads TGTGCCAGCAGCCAAGATGTCCGGGGGGACCACAATGAGCAGTTCTTC.

This clonotype was seen a few times. The chain has TRBV24-1 and TRBJ1-5; D might be TRBD1 (5 bases). CDR1 and CDR2 (germline): KGHDR, SFDVKD. The CDR3 runs to 15 residues. Trimming pared 5 bases from V and 4 bases from J, leaving 14 bases between. The CDR3 is CATSGGSFTNQPQHF. The CDR3 DNA reads TGTGCCACCAGTGGGGGCAGCTTCACTAATCAGCCCCAGCATTTT.

This chain connects TRBV5-1 to TRBJ1-2; D is unclear. The CDR3 is 14 residues long. Germline CDR1 reads SGHRS; CDR2 reads YFSETQ. V lost 0 bases, J lost 3 bases, and 9 bases lay in between. CDR3 in DNA: TGCGCCAGCAGCTTGGCCACAAAGGACTATGGCTACACCTTC. Translating gives CASSLATKDYGYTF. The full variable domain, with the rest looked up from reference TRBV5-1 and TRBJ1-2, is KAGVTQTPRYLIKTRGQQVTLSCSPISGHRSVSWYQQTPGQGLQFLFEYFSETQRNKGNFPGRFSGRQFSNSRSEMNVSTLELGDSALYLCASSLATKDYGYTFGSGTRLTVV.

This clonotype was counted at least ten times. The rearrangement uses TRBV20-1 and TRBJ2-1; D not resolved. V lost 5 bases and J lost 4, with 6 bases in between. Germline assignment: CDR1 DFQATT and CDR2 SNEGSKA (reference sequence). CDR3 size: 11 residues. CDR3 DNA: TGCAGTGCTTCGAAATACAATGAGCAGTTCTTC. The encoded protein is CSASKYNEQFF.

The sample holds many counts of this clonotype. The rearrangement joins TRBV6-4 to TRBJ1-1; D not resolved. The ends were cut back, 4 bases at V and 0 bases at J, with 6 bases in the middle. Germline CDR1 MRHNA, CDR2 SNTAGT. The CDR3 length is 13 residues. The CDR3 DNA reads as TGTGCCAGCAGTGCTTCTGTGAACACTGAAGCTTTCTTT. Its protein product is CASSASVNTEAFF.

The chain employs TRBV5-1 and TRBJ1-1; weak D call: TRBD1 (6 bases). In germline, CDR1 is SGHRS, CDR2 YFSETQ. V lost 7 bases and J lost 6, with 16 bases in between. The CDR3 runs 13 residues. The DNA of the CDR3 is TGCGCCAGCGGACAGCCCCCGAAGTCTGAAGCTTTCTTT. Its protein product is CASGQPPKSEAFF. The complete variable domain, with remaining parts taken from reference TRBV5-1 and TRBJ1-1, reads KAGVTQTPRYLIKTRGQQVTLSCSPISGHRSVSWYQQTPGQGLQFLFEYFSETQRNKGNFPGRFSGRQFSNSRSEMNVSTLELGDSALYLCASGQPPKSEAFFGQGTRLTVV.

This clonotype was seen many times. The rearrangement joins TRBV15 to TRBJ1-6; no firm D call. The CDR3 consists of 15 residues. Trimming took 3 bases from V and 6 from J, leaving 12 bases between them. Germline assignment: CDR1 LNHNV and CDR2 YYDKDF (reference sequence). The CDR3 sequence is CATSSSGDPNSPLHF. DNA of the CDR3: TGTGCCACCAGCAGTAGCGGGGATCCTAATTCACCCCTCCACTTT.

This clonotype has ten or more counts. The chain joins TRBV29-1 to TRBJ1-1; 10 bases are shared with TRBD1. This CDR3 is built from 14 residues. CDR1 is SQVTM, CDR2 ANQGSEA, per germline. Trimming took 5 bases from V and 7 from J; bases not matched to a gene: 10. The DNA for the CDR3 is TGCAGCGTTCAAAAGACAGGGGGCATAGGTGAAGCTTTCTTT. Amino acid sequence: CSVQKTGGIGEAFF.

J is TRBJ2-5 and V is TRBV12-3 or TRBV12-4; 8 nucleotides align to TRBD2. The CDR3 contains 13 residues. With 6 bases clipped from V and 5 bases from J, the junction kept 5 bases outside the gene matches. The CDR3 region is CASSQGLGETQYF. CDR3 coding DNA: TGTGCCAGCAGCCAGGGACTAGGGGAGACCCAGTACTTC.

This clonotype came up a few times. This sequence joins TRBV5-1 and TRBJ2-1, with D possibly called TRBD1 or TRBD2 (6 bases each). From germline, CDR1 is SGHRS and CDR2 YFSETQ. The V end lost 2 bases, the J end lost 10 bases, and 16 bases lay between the germline ends. The CDR3 length is 14 residues. The CDR3 nucleotides are TGCGCCAGCAGCTTAGAACTGGGGGGCAAGGAGCAGTTCTTC. It encodes CASSLELGGKEQFF.

This clonotype was seen many times. The rearrangement links TRBV29-1 to TRBJ2-2, with D tentatively TRBD1 (6 bases). The CDR3 totals 15 residues. Germline CDR1 reads SQVTM; CDR2 reads ANQGSEA. V was pared by 3 bases and J by 6 bases, with 17 bases between. The CDR3, as DNA: TGCAGCGTTGAGGGCAATACAGGGCCCTCCGGGGAGCTGTTTTTT. Translated, it gives CSVEGNTGPSGELFF.

The chain employs TRBV7-9 and TRBJ1-1; no reliable D call. This CDR3 contains 12 residues. V gave up 7 bases and J gave up 3 bases, with 9 bases separating them. CDR1 and CDR2 (germline): SEHNR, FQNEAQ (reference sequence). The DNA of the CDR3 is TGTGCCAGCATCGGATTGGACACTGAAGCTTTCTTT. It encodes CASIGLDTEAFF.

This clonotype was detected many times. The rearrangement uses TRBV20-1 and TRBJ1-5; D is undetermined. The CDR3 has 15 amino acids. CDR1 is DFQATT, CDR2 SNEGSKA, per germline (reference sequence). Trimming took off 3 bases at V and 7 bases at J, with 19 bases between the two ends. CDR3 amino acids: CSASFRRGRKQPQHF. CDR3 coding DNA: TGCAGTGCTAGCTTCCGTCGGGGAAGAAAGCAGCCCCAGCATTTT.

This clonotype was detected ten times or more. The chain joins TRBV15 to TRBJ2-7; D gene ambiguous. From germline, CDR1 is LNHNV and CDR2 YYDKDF (reference sequence). This CDR3 comprises 13 residues. V was cut by 0 bases and J by 7 bases, with 10 bases left in between. The CDR3 reads CATSRDLGYEQYV. The CDR3 DNA follows: TGTGCCACCAGCAGAGATTTGGGGTATGAGCAGTACGTC.